Listed below are T cell receptor beta chains from one sample, sequenced in a study of blood T cell repertoires in COVID-19. This table comes from immunoSEQ multiplex PCR, and its TCRdb copy is limited to in-frame clones, with some not included. The sample lists tens of thousands of clones, 80% to 85% occurring once. Sequencing was carried out using peripheral blood. The source is a human donor in a cohort sampled during active COVID-19. CDR3s include the opening cysteine and the closing phenylalanine or tryptophan. Each record gives: clone size, D gene, V gene, J gene, CDR3 protein, CDR3 DNA. The D gene is left open where the match is weak. Rows may omit the clone size; those that give it use once, few, many or a size class.

abundance: NA
d_gene: TRBD2
v_gene: TRBV19
j_gene: TRBJ2-3
CDR3aa: CASSFALAGGPQDTQYF
CDR3nt: TGTGCCAGTAGTTTCGCCCTAGCGGGAGGGCCCCAAGATACGCAGTATTTT

abundance: many
d_gene: TRBD2
v_gene: TRBV6-4
j_gene: TRBJ2-1
CDR3aa: CASSASTSGNEQFF
CDR3nt: TGTGCCAGCAGTGCCTCGACTAGCGGGAATGAGCAGTTCTTC

abundance: NA
d_gene: NA
v_gene: TRBV29-1
j_gene: TRBJ2-7
CDR3aa: CSVEAAYEQYF
CDR3nt: TGCAGCGTTGAGGCAGCCTACGAGCAGTACTTC

abundance: NA
d_gene: TRBD1
v_gene: TRBV4-3
j_gene: TRBJ2-1
CDR3aa: CASSQAGDRDRNEQFF
CDR3nt: TGCGCCAGCAGCCAGGCCGGGGACAGGGATCGAAATGAGCAGTTCTTC

abundance: NA
d_gene: TRBD2
v_gene: TRBV27
j_gene: TRBJ2-7
CDR3aa: CASSSSGRIVYEQYF
CDR3nt: TGTGCCAGCAGTTCTAGCGGGAGGATTGTCTACGAGCAGTACTTC

abundance: NA
d_gene: NA
v_gene: TRBV9
j_gene: TRBJ1-4
CDR3aa: CASSVGGHNEKLFF
CDR3nt: TGTGCCAGCAGCGTAGGAGGCCATAATGAAAAACTGTTTTTT

abundance: medium-sized
d_gene: NA
v_gene: TRBV6-2/TRBV6-3
j_gene: TRBJ2-7
CDR3aa: CASSPQGSNEQYF
CDR3nt: TGTGCCAGCAGTCCACAGGGTTCCAACGAGCAGTACTTC

abundance: NA
d_gene: TRBD1
v_gene: TRBV7-2
j_gene: TRBJ2-5
CDR3aa: CASSLVGGTGNVLETQYF
CDR3nt: TGTGCCAGCAGCTTAGTAGGGGGGACAGGGAACGTTCTGGAGACCCAGTACTTC

abundance: NA
d_gene: NA
v_gene: TRBV4-1
j_gene: TRBJ2-3
CDR3aa: CASSQVGRTDTQYF
CDR3nt: TGCGCCAGCAGCCAAGTTGGGCGAACAGATACGCAGTATTTT

abundance: many
d_gene: NA
v_gene: TRBV11-2
j_gene: TRBJ1-1
CDR3aa: CASSSRTGQQRTEAFF
CDR3nt: TGTGCCAGCAGCTCCCGAACTGGACAGCAGAGGACTGAAGCTTTCTTT

abundance: NA
d_gene: TRBD2
v_gene: TRBV10-1
j_gene: TRBJ2-5
CDR3aa: CASTRERQETQYF
CDR3nt: TGCGCCAGCACGCGGGAGAGGCAAGAGACCCAGTACTTC

abundance: NA
d_gene: NA
v_gene: TRBV4-1
j_gene: TRBJ2-2
CDR3aa: CASSQDHGGSNTGELFF
CDR3nt: TGCGCCAGCAGCCAAGATCATGGGGGGTCGAACACCGGGGAGCTGTTTTTT

abundance: NA
d_gene: NA
v_gene: TRBV28
j_gene: TRBJ1-1
CDR3aa: CASSLYLPLRENTEAFF
CDR3nt: TGTGCCAGCAGTTTATATCTCCCTCTGAGGGAGAACACTGAAGCTTTCTTT

abundance: many
d_gene: TRBD1
v_gene: TRBV27
j_gene: TRBJ1-2
CDR3aa: CASSWHRGLGYTF
CDR3nt: TGTGCCAGCAGTTGGCACAGGGGGCTTGGCTACACCTTC

abundance: NA
d_gene: NA
v_gene: TRBV7-2
j_gene: TRBJ2-5
CDR3aa: CASSLGGTGLQETQYF
CDR3nt: TGTGCCAGCAGCTTAGGGGGAACAGGGTTGCAAGAGACCCAGTACTTC

abundance: NA
d_gene: TRBD1
v_gene: TRBV4-2
j_gene: TRBJ1-2
CDR3aa: CASSQAPGQIGGYTF
CDR3nt: TGTGCCAGCAGCCAAGCGCCGGGACAGATAGGAGGCTACACCTTC

abundance: NA
d_gene: NA
v_gene: TRBV11-2
j_gene: TRBJ1-3
CDR3aa: CASSLHPGSGNTIYF
CDR3nt: TGTGCCAGCAGCTTACATCCAGGTTCTGGAAACACCATATATTTT

abundance: NA
d_gene: TRBD2
v_gene: TRBV5-1
j_gene: TRBJ2-7
CDR3aa: CASSGLAGVYEQYF
CDR3nt: TGCGCCAGCAGCGGACTAGCGGGAGTTTACGAGCAGTACTTC

abundance: NA
d_gene: TRBD1
v_gene: TRBV7-8
j_gene: TRBJ1-2
CDR3aa: CASSFEQGGYGYTF
CDR3nt: TGTGCCAGCAGCTTCGAACAGGGGGGATATGGCTACACCTTC

abundance: few
d_gene: NA
v_gene: TRBV5-1
j_gene: TRBJ1-3
CDR3aa: CASSARGGTGNTIYF
CDR3nt: TGCGCCAGCAGCGCCCGGGGTGGTACTGGAAACACCATATATTTT

abundance: NA
d_gene: NA
v_gene: TRBV10-3
j_gene: TRBJ1-5
CDR3aa: CAISEFGSNQPQHF
CDR3nt: TGTGCCATCAGTGAATTCGGGAGCAATCAGCCCCAGCATTTT

abundance: NA
d_gene: TRBD2
v_gene: TRBV27
j_gene: TRBJ2-4
CDR3aa: CASRSISGGKDIQYF
CDR3nt: TGTGCCAGCAGATCCATTAGCGGGGGGAAAGACATTCAGTACTTC

abundance: NA
d_gene: NA
v_gene: TRBV3-1/TRBV3-2
j_gene: TRBJ2-1
CDR3aa: CASSQEDFHSYNEQFF
CDR3nt: TGTGCCAGCAGCCAAGAGGACTTCCACTCCTACAATGAGCAGTTCTTC

abundance: NA
d_gene: TRBD2
v_gene: TRBV6-5
j_gene: TRBJ2-3
CDR3aa: CASSYSTSGSTDTQYF
CDR3nt: TGTGCCAGCAGTTACTCGACTAGCGGGAGCACAGATACGCAGTATTTT

abundance: once
d_gene: NA
v_gene: TRBV7-9
j_gene: TRBJ2-7
CDR3aa: CASGEAGPSYEQYF
CDR3nt: TGTGCCAGCGGGGAGGCAGGACCATCCTACGAGCAGTACTTC

abundance: NA
d_gene: NA
v_gene: TRBV28
j_gene: TRBJ2-3
CDR3aa: CASSLGGTGYTQYF
CDR3nt: TGTGCCAGCAGCCTGGGGGGGACAGGCTATACGCAGTATTTT

abundance: NA
d_gene: TRBD2
v_gene: TRBV28
j_gene: TRBJ2-7
CDR3aa: CASSPLAGRGYEQYF
CDR3nt: TGTGCCAGCAGTCCGCTAGCGGGAAGGGGTTACGAGCAGTACTTC

abundance: NA
d_gene: NA
v_gene: TRBV14
j_gene: TRBJ1-4
CDR3aa: CASSPYPEQRNEKLFF
CDR3nt: TGTGCCAGCAGCCCCTACCCGGAGCAGCGTAATGAAAAACTGTTTTTT

abundance: NA
d_gene: NA
v_gene: TRBV19
j_gene: TRBJ1-5
CDR3aa: CASSIVDSPNQPQHF
CDR3nt: TGTGCCAGTAGTATAGTTGACAGCCCGAATCAGCCCCAGCATTTT

abundance: NA
d_gene: NA
v_gene: TRBV5-6
j_gene: TRBJ2-5
CDR3aa: CASSPGRAEETQYF
CDR3nt: TGTGCCAGCAGCCCCGGCAGGGCTGAAGAGACCCAGTACTTC

abundance: few
d_gene: TRBD1
v_gene: TRBV19
j_gene: TRBJ2-1
CDR3aa: CASTGTGTYGEQFF
CDR3nt: TGTGCCAGTACTGGGACAGGGACTTACGGTGAGCAGTTCTTC

abundance: NA
d_gene: NA
v_gene: TRBV30
j_gene: TRBJ1-6
CDR3aa: CAWSVVTTDSPLHF
CDR3nt: TGTGCCTGGAGTGTAGTGACAACGGATTCACCCCTCCACTTT

abundance: NA
d_gene: NA
v_gene: TRBV18
j_gene: TRBJ1-5
CDR3aa: CASARGDQPQHF
CDR3nt: TGTGCCAGCGCTCGGGGGGATCAGCCCCAGCATTTT

abundance: NA
d_gene: TRBD1
v_gene: TRBV6-5
j_gene: TRBJ1-1
CDR3aa: CASSNSDRGNTEAFF
CDR3nt: TGTGCCAGCAGTAACAGTGACAGGGGCAACACTGAAGCTTTCTTT

abundance: NA
d_gene: TRBD1
v_gene: TRBV2
j_gene: TRBJ1-4
CDR3aa: CASLDRDRDCEKLFF
CDR3nt: TGTGCCAGCCTCGACCGGGACAGGGATTGTGAAAAACTGTTTTTT

abundance: NA
d_gene: NA
v_gene: TRBV28
j_gene: TRBJ2-3
CDR3aa: CASSSPGSPYSTDTQYF
CDR3nt: TGTGCCAGCAGTTCCCCGGGGTCCCCTTATAGCACAGATACGCAGTATTTT

abundance: many
d_gene: NA
v_gene: TRBV6-5
j_gene: TRBJ2-1
CDR3aa: CASSRDFPYNEQFF
CDR3nt: TGTGCCAGCAGCCGGGACTTCCCTTACAATGAGCAGTTCTTC

abundance: NA
d_gene: NA
v_gene: TRBV5-6
j_gene: TRBJ2-7
CDR3aa: CASSFTNEQYF
CDR3nt: TGTGCCAGCAGCTTTACTAACGAGCAGTACTTC

abundance: NA
d_gene: TRBD1
v_gene: TRBV19
j_gene: TRBJ1-5
CDR3aa: CASSPTGSLIGGNQPQHF
CDR3nt: TGTGCCAGTAGCCCGACAGGGAGCCTAATCGGCGGCAATCAGCCCCAGCATTTT

abundance: NA
d_gene: NA
v_gene: TRBV27
j_gene: TRBJ1-4
CDR3aa: CASSSAGRGSEKLFF
CDR3nt: TGTGCCAGCAGTTCCGCGGGACGGGGGAGTGAAAAACTGTTTTTT

abundance: NA
d_gene: TRBD1
v_gene: TRBV18
j_gene: TRBJ1-4
CDR3aa: CASSATGGTNEKLFF
CDR3nt: TGTGCCAGCTCAGCTACAGGGGGGACTAATGAAAAACTGTTTTTT

abundance: NA
d_gene: TRBD1
v_gene: TRBV28
j_gene: TRBJ2-1
CDR3aa: CASSLYAGDRVRNEQFF
CDR3nt: TGTGCCAGCAGTTTATACGCGGGGGACAGGGTCAGAAATGAGCAGTTCTTC

abundance: NA
d_gene: NA
v_gene: TRBV28
j_gene: TRBJ1-2
CDR3aa: CASSLGRKVGGYTF
CDR3nt: TGTGCCAGCAGTTTGGGGCGCAAGGTGGGTGGCTACACCTTC

abundance: once
d_gene: NA
v_gene: TRBV6-5
j_gene: TRBJ2-3
CDR3aa: CASSKTGRTDTQYF
CDR3nt: TGTGCCAGCAGCAAGACAGGGAGGACAGATACGCAGTATTTT

abundance: few
d_gene: NA
v_gene: TRBV5-4
j_gene: TRBJ1-1
CDR3aa: CASSVQGNTEAFF
CDR3nt: TGTGCCAGCAGTGTACAGGGGAACACTGAAGCTTTCTTT

abundance: NA
d_gene: TRBD1
v_gene: TRBV18
j_gene: TRBJ2-4
CDR3aa: CASSPEAGGSVKNIQYF
CDR3nt: TGTGCCAGCTCACCAGAGGCAGGGGGTTCGGTCAAAAACATTCAGTACTTC

abundance: NA
d_gene: TRBD2
v_gene: TRBV9
j_gene: TRBJ2-5
CDR3aa: CASSVGTSQETQYF
CDR3nt: TGTGCCAGCAGCGTAGGGACTAGCCAAGAGACCCAGTACTTC

abundance: NA
d_gene: TRBD2
v_gene: TRBV6-1
j_gene: TRBJ2-4
CDR3aa: CASSDSVVMAGRGQNIQYF
CDR3nt: TGTGCCAGCAGTGATTCAGTTGTCATGGCTGGGAGGGGCCAAAACATTCAGTACTTC

abundance: NA
d_gene: TRBD1
v_gene: TRBV28
j_gene: TRBJ1-5
CDR3aa: CASSFGMTGVNQPQHF
CDR3nt: TGTGCCAGCAGTTTTGGCATGACAGGGGTCAATCAGCCCCAGCATTTT

abundance: NA
d_gene: TRBD2
v_gene: TRBV7-9
j_gene: TRBJ2-1
CDR3aa: CASSAPGTSSNEQFF
CDR3nt: TGTGCCAGCAGCGCCCCCGGGACTAGCTCCAATGAGCAGTTCTTC

abundance: NA
d_gene: NA
v_gene: TRBV13
j_gene: TRBJ1-5
CDR3aa: CASSIGINNQPQHF
CDR3nt: TGTGCCAGCAGCATCGGGATTAACAATCAGCCCCAGCATTTT

abundance: once
d_gene: NA
v_gene: TRBV19
j_gene: TRBJ2-4
CDR3aa: CASSMARLELAKNIQYF
CDR3nt: TGTGCCAGTAGTATGGCCCGACTAGAGTTAGCCAAAAACATTCAGTACTTC

abundance: NA
d_gene: TRBD2
v_gene: TRBV5-1
j_gene: TRBJ2-5
CDR3aa: CASSFWEGRGRQETQYF
CDR3nt: TGCGCCAGCAGCTTTTGGGAGGGGCGGGGCCGACAAGAGACCCAGTACTTC